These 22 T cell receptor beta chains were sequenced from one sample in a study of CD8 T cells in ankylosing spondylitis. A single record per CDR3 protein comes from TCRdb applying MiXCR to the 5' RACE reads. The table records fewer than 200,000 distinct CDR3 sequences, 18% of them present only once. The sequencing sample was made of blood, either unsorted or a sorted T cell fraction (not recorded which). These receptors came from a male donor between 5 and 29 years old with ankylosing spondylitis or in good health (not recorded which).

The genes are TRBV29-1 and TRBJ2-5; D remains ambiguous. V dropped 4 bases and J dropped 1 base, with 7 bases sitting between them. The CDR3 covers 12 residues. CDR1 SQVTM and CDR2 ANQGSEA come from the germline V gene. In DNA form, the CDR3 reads TGCAGCGTTGGTCGGGCCCAAGAGACCCAGTACTTC. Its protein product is CSVGRAQETQYF.

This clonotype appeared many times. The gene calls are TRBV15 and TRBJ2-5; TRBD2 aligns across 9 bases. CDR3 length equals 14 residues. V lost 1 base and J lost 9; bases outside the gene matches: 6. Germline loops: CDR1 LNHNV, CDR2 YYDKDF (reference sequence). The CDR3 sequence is CATSRGSGGGAQYF. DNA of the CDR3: TGTGCCACCAGCAGAGGTAGCGGCGGGGGGGCCCAGTACTTC. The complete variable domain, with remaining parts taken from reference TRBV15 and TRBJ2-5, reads DAMVIQNPRYQVTQFGKPVTLSCSQTLNHNVMYWYQQKSSQAPKLLFHYYDKDFNNEADTPDNFQSRRPNTSFCFLDIRSPGLGDTAMYLCATSRGSGGGAQYFGPGTRLLVL.

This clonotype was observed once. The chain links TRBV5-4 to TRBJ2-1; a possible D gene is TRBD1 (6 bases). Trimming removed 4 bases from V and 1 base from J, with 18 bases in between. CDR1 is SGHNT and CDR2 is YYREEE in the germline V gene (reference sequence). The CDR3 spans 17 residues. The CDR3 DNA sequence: TGTGCCAGCAGCAGAGGGGGAGCAGGGGCGTCCTACAATGAGCAGTTCTTC. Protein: CASSRGGAGASYNEQFF.

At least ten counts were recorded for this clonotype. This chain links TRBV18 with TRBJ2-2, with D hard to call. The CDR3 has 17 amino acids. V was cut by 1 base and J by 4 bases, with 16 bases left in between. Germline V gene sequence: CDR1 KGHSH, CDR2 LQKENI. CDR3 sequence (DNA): TGTGCCAGCTCACCACTGAGCTGGCAGAGTCTCACCGGGGAGCTGTTTTTT. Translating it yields CASSPLSWQSLTGELFF.

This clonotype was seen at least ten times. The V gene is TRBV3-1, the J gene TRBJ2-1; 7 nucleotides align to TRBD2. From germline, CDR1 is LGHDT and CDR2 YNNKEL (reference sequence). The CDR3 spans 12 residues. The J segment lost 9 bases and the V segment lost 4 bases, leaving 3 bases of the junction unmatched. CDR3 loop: CASSRGGGEQFF. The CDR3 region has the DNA TGTGCCAGCAGCCGGGGGGGTGGTGAGCAGTTCTTC.

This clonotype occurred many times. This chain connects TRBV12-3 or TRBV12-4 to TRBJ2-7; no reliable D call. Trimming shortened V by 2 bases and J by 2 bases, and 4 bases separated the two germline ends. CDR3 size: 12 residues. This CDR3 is CASSLSTYEQYF. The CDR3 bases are TGTGCCAGCAGTTTAAGCACCTACGAGCAGTACTTC.

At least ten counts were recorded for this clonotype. Here the CDR3 DNA reads TGTGCCAGCAGCTTAGCTCCTAGAGGGGTAGATACGCAGTATTTT. Translating it yields CASSLAPRGVDTQYF. The rearrangement links TRBV7-6 to TRBJ2-3, with D perhaps TRBD1 or TRBD2 (5 bases each). Germline loops: CDR1 SGHVS, CDR2 FNYEAQ. V shed 0 bases and J shed 5 bases, with 12 bases lying between them. The CDR3 covers 15 residues.

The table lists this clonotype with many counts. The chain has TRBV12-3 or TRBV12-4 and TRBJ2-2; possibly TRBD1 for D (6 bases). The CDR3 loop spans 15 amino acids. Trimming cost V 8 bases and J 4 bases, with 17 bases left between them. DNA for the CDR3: TGTGCCAGCCGCCCCCTCGCCAGGGGCACCGGGGAGCTGTTTTTT. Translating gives CASRPLARGTGELFF.

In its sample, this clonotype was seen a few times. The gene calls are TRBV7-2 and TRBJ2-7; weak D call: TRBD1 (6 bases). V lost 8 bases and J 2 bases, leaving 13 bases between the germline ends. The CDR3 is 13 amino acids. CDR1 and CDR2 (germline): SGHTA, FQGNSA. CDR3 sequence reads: CASSQGTPYEQYF. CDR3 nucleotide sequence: TGTGCCAGCTCGCAGGGGACCCCCTACGAGCAGTACTTC.

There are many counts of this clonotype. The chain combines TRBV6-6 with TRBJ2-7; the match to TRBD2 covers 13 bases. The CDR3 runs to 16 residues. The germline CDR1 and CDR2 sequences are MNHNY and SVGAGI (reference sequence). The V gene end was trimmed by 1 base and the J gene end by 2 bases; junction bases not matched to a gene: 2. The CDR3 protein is CASSYYGLAGAYEQYV. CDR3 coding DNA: TGTGCCAGCAGTTACTACGGACTAGCGGGAGCCTACGAGCAGTACGTC.

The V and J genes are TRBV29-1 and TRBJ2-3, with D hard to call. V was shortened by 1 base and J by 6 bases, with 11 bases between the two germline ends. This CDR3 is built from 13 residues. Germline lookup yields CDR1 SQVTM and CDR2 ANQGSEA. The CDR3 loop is CSVEVNAADTQYF. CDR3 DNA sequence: TGCAGCGTTGAAGTTAATGCCGCGGATACGCAGTATTTT.

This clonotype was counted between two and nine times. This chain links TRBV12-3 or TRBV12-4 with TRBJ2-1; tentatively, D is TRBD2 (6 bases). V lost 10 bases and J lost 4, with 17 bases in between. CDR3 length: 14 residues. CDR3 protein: CATKSPGLYNEQFF. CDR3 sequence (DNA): TGTGCCACGAAGTCCCCGGGACTTTACAATGAGCAGTTCTTC.

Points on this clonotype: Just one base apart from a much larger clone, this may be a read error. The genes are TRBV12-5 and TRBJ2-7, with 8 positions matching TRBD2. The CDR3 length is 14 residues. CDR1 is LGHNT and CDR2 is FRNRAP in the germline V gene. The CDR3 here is CASALTGRAYEHYF. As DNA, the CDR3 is TGTGCTAGTGCCCTTACCGGGAGGGCCTACGAGCATTACTTC.

This CDR3 is CASTRDGQNEQYF. CDR3 bases: TGTGCCAGCACTAGGGACGGACAAAACGAGCAGTACTTC. V gene TRBV2 combines with J gene TRBJ2-7; D is possibly TRBD1 or TRBD2 (5 bases each). Germline CDR1 reads SNHLY; CDR2 reads FYNNEI. V was trimmed by 7 bases and J by 5 bases, leaving 15 bases between them. The CDR3 loop spans 13 amino acids. Filled out from reference TRBV2 and TRBJ2-7, the complete variable domain reads EPEVTQTPSHQVTQMGQEVILRCVPISNHLYFYWYRQILGQKVEFLVSFYNNEISEKSEIFDDQFSVERPDGSNFTLKIRSTKLEDSAMYFCASTRDGQNEQYFGPGTRLTVT.

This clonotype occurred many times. The CDR3 coding sequence is TGTGCCAGCTCACCACCGACAGGGTTGAACAATGAGCAGTTCTTC. Encoded protein: CASSPPTGLNNEQFF. The chain combines TRBV18 with TRBJ2-1, with TRBD1 matching over 7 bases. The CDR3 sequence is 15 residues long. Trimming removed 0 bases from V and 5 bases from J; junction bases left unmatched: 4. The V gene's germline CDR1 is KGHSH and CDR2 LQKENI.

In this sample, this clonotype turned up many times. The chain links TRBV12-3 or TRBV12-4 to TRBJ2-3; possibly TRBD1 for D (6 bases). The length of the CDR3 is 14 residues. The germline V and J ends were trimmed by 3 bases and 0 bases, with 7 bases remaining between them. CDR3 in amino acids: CASSFRGSTDTQYF. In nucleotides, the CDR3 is TGTGCCAGCAGTTTCAGGGGAAGCACAGATACGCAGTATTTT.

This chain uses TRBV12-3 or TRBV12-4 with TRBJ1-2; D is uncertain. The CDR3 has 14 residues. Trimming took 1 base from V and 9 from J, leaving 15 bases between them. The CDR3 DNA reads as TGTGCCAGCAGTTTAGAAGGGTCGAGTGACAGCTACACCTTC. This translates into CASSLEGSSDSYTF.

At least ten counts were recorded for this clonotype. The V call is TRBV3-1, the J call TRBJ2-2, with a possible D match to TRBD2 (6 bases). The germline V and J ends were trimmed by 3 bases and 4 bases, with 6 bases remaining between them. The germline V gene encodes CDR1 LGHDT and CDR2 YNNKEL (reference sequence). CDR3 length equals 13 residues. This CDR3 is CASSQGGTGELFF. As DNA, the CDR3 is TGTGCCAGCAGCCAGGGGGGCACCGGGGAGCTGTTTTTT.

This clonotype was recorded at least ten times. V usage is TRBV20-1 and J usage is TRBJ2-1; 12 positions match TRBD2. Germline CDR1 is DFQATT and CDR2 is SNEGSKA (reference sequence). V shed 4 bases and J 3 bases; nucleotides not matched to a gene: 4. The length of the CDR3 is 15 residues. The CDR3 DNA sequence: TGCAGTGCTAAACGGACTAGCGGGAACTACAATGAGCAGTTCTTC. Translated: CSAKRTSGNYNEQFF.

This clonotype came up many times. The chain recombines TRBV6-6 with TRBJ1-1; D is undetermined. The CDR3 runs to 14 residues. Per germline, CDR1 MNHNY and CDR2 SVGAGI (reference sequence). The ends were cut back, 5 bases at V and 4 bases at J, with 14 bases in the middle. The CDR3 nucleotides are TGTGCCAGCAGTCCATTGTCGGTGGGCACTGAAGCTTTCTTT. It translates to CASSPLSVGTEAFF.

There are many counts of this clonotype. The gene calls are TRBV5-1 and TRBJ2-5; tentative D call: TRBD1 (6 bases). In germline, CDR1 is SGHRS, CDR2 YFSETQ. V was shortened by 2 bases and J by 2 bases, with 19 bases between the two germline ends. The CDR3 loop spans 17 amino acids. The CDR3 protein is CASSLWGPDSEQETQYF. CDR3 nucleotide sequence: TGCGCCAGCAGCTTATGGGGGCCGGACAGCGAACAAGAGACCCAGTACTTC. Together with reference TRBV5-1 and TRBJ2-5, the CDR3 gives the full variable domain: KAGVTQTPRYLIKTRGQQVTLSCSPISGHRSVSWYQQTPGQGLQFLFEYFSETQRNKGNFPGRFSGRQFSNSRSEMNVSTLELGDSALYLCASSLWGPDSEQETQYFGPGTRLLVL.

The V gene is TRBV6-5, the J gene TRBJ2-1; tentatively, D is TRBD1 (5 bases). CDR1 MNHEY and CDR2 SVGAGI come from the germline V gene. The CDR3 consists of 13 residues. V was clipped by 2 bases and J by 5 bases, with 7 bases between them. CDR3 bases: TGTGCCAGCAGTTACGGGGCTCACAATGAGCAGTTCTTC. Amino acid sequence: CASSYGAHNEQFF.